This record concerns one T cell receptor (beta chain) sequence. The data stem from a study of blood T cell repertoires in COVID-19. Study context: Both acute and convalescent COVID-19 samples were obtained from the United States, Italy and Spain.

Original analysis: Amplification of reference gene primers was used by the study to estimate nucleated cell counts. The protocol was immunoSEQ multiplex PCR, while the TCRdb copy is restricted to in-frame clones and leaves out a portion. The V and J calls and the clone size are those of that table, but D and trimming were determined from the DNA. The sample shows 150,000 to 200,000 clones, roughly four fifths of them seen only once. Trimming left V 1 base short and J 0 bases short, with 14 bases between. The CDR3 is 17 residues long. CDR1 is MDHEN, CDR2 SYDVKM, per germline. The chain has TRBV28 and TRBJ2-3, with D perhaps matching TRBD2 (5 bases). The sample was peripheral blood. The source of this sequence is a woman aged 30 to 39 with acute or convalescent COVID-19. The CDR3 DNA reads TGTGCCAGCAGTTTATTAGTTAGGGAGCTGAGCACAGATACGCAGTATTTT. Translated, it gives CASSLLVRELSTDTQYF.